This passage covers 14 T cell receptor beta chains from one sample sequenced in a study of Graves' ophthalmopathy and Graves' hyperthyroidism. RNA served as the template for amplifying TCR beta CDR3 regions. The library came from an HTBI-primed first-round RT-PCR and a second-round multiplex PCR. Each CDR3 protein gets one entry after TCRdb re-called the multiplex PCR reads with MiXCR. The profile covers fewer than 600,000 distinct CDR3 sequences, with about an eighth appearing a single time and approximately 9.8% taken by the ten largest. Sequencing was performed on blood. All receptors come from a woman aged 25 to 45 with Graves' ophthalmopathy.

V gene TRBV2 combines with J gene TRBJ1-5, with TRBD1 matching 8 bases. The germline V gene has CDR1 SNHLY and CDR2 FYNNEI. V was clipped by 1 base and J by 1 base; unmatched bases: 6. The CDR3 totals 17 residues. DNA for the CDR3: TGTGCCAGCAGTGAAGGGACAGGGCTGAGGAGCAATCAGCCCCAGCATTTT. Residues: CASSEGTGLRSNQPQHF.

This clonotype was detected many times. In DNA form, the CDR3 reads TGTGCCAGCAGCATAGGGACTAGCGGGGGTGTAGGGACCCAGTACTTC. Translation: CASSIGTSGGVGTQYF. This sequence joins TRBV7-2 and TRBJ2-5, with 14 bases fitting TRBD2. The CDR3 extends over 16 amino acids. V dropped 5 bases and J dropped 7; count of bases not matched to a gene: 9. Germline CDR1 reads SGHTA; CDR2 reads FQGNSA.

This clonotype was observed many times. The chain links TRBV6-5 to TRBJ1-1; 8 bases line up with TRBD1. Germline trimming cut 4 bases from V and 10 bases from J; bases unmatched to any gene: 8. Per the germline V gene, CDR1 is MNHEY and CDR2 is SVGAGI. The CDR3 length is 13 residues. The CDR3: CASSLGTGLGAFF. As DNA, the CDR3 is TGTGCCAGCAGTTTGGGGACAGGACTTGGAGCTTTCTTT.

Concerning this clonotype: A much larger clone is a single base away; this may be a read error. Without the conserved terminal phenylalanine or tryptophan, this CDR3 likely stems from a read error. The rearrangement joins TRBV12-3 or TRBV12-4 to TRBJ1-1; D unclear. The CDR3 has 13 amino acids. The germline V and J ends were trimmed by 8 bases and 0 bases, with 10 bases remaining between them. The CDR3 sequence is CASGLPVNTEAFV. The DNA of the CDR3 is TGTGCCAGCGGACTCCCAGTGAACACTGAAGCTTTCGTT.

There are many counts of this clonotype. V usage is TRBV10-3 and J usage is TRBJ1-2; tentative D call: TRBD1 (6 bases). Germline assignment: CDR1 ENHRY and CDR2 SYGVKD. The CDR3 is 12 amino acids. V was trimmed by 5 bases and J by 6 bases, leaving 10 bases between them. The CDR3 protein is CAISYAGDGYTF. The CDR3 DNA reads as TGTGCCATCAGTTATGCAGGGGATGGCTACACCTTC.

This clonotype has ten or more counts. The chain couples TRBV9 to TRBJ1-2, with D hard to call. Trimming left V 4 bases short and J 6 bases short, with 19 bases between. This CDR3 has 15 residues. Germline CDR1 reads SGDLS; CDR2 reads YYNGEE. The CDR3 is CASSPRVAGSHGYTF. CDR3 coding DNA: TGTGCCAGCAGCCCGCGGGTGGCGGGGAGTCATGGCTACACCTTC.

Worth noting for this clonotype: The missing conserved phenylalanine or tryptophan at the end of this CDR3 makes a read error likely. This chain uses TRBV18 with TRBJ1-2; 9 nucleotides align to TRBD1. Trimming took 2 bases from V and 8 from J; bases not matched to a gene: 9. Per the germline V gene, CDR1 is KGHSH and CDR2 is LQKENI. The CDR3 is 15 amino acids. CDR3 in amino acids: CASSPSAGQGGGYTY. CDR3 bases: TGTGCCAGCTCACCAAGTGCGGGACAGGGCGGAGGCTACACCTAC.

There are many counts of this clonotype. J is TRBJ2-7 and V is TRBV11-2, with 7 positions matching TRBD2. The CDR3 runs to 15 residues. The junction had 7 bases not matched to a gene; V was cut back by 3 bases and J by 2 bases. Germline loops: CDR1 SGHAT, CDR2 FQNNGV. The CDR3 nucleotides are TGTGCCAGCAGCTTGCAGCGACTAGCCGCCTACGAGCAGTACTTC. Protein sequence: CASSLQRLAAYEQYF.

This clonotype was counted many times. For the CDR3, the DNA is TGTGCCAGCAGTTACTCGAGGGTTGGGGCCAACGTCCTGACTTTC. It translates to CASSYSRVGANVLTF. The rearrangement uses TRBV6-2 or TRBV6-3 and TRBJ2-6, with a possible D match to TRBD2 (5 bases). V was trimmed by 0 bases and J by 3 bases, leaving 6 bases between them. CDR1 and CDR2 from the germline V gene are MNHEY and SVGEGT. CDR3 length: 15 residues.

This clonotype has only a few counts. The gene calls are TRBV28 and TRBJ1-1; D gene ambiguous. The V end lost 2 bases, the J end lost 7 bases, and 11 bases lay between the germline ends. The CDR3 extends over 13 amino acids. The germline CDR1 and CDR2 sequences are MDHEN and SYDVKM. CDR3 sequence reads: CASSLVGHYEAFF. Written as DNA, the CDR3 is TGTGCCAGCAGTTTAGTGGGTCACTATGAAGCTTTCTTT. Full variable domain (rest looked up from reference TRBV28 and TRBJ1-1): DVKVTQSSRYLVKRTGEKVFLECVQDMDHENMFWYRQDPGLGLRLIYFSYDVKMKEKGDIPEGYSVSREKKERFSLILESASTNQTSMYLCASSLVGHYEAFFGQGTRLTVV.

At least ten counts were recorded for this clonotype. The chain carries TRBV6-1 and TRBJ2-2; weak D call: TRBD1 (6 bases). Germline V gives CDR1 MNHNS, CDR2 SASEGT. CDR3 length equals 15 residues. The V and J ends lost 6 bases and 3 bases respectively, with 14 bases between them. CDR3 DNA: TGTGCCAGCAGCGGACAGTTCCCGTACACCGGGGAGCTGTTTTTT. It codes for CASSGQFPYTGELFF.

This clonotype was counted ten times or more. The chain carries TRBV15 and TRBJ1-1; a weak D match, TRBD1 (5 bases). CDR1 LNHNV and CDR2 YYDKDF come from the germline V gene (reference sequence). With 0 bases removed from V and 0 bases from J, the gap between germline ends came to 11 bases. This CDR3 contains 16 residues. CDR3 residues: CATSREVGRVNTEAFF. CDR3 DNA: TGTGCCACCAGCAGAGAGGTGGGGCGGGTGAACACTGAAGCTTTCTTT.

This clonotype was counted at least ten times. The rearrangement links TRBV6-1 to TRBJ1-2, with D perhaps TRBD1 (5 bases). V was shortened by 7 bases and J by 6 bases, with 27 bases between the two germline ends. The CDR3 sequence is 17 residues long. Per germline, CDR1 MNHNS and CDR2 SASEGT. The CDR3 region is CASIDRWGRIPHHGYTF. The DNA of the CDR3 is TGTGCCAGCATCGACCGTTGGGGCCGGATCCCTCACCATGGCTACACCTTC.

The chain links TRBV30 to TRBJ1-1, with TRBD1 matching 9 bases. Germline loops: CDR1 GTSNPN, CDR2 SVGIG (reference sequence). The CDR3 consists of 12 residues. V was clipped by 3 bases and J by 8 bases; unmatched bases: 4. The DNA for the CDR3 is TGTGCCTGGAGCCTAACAGGGGGCGAAGCTTTCTTT. Amino acid sequence: CAWSLTGGEAFF.